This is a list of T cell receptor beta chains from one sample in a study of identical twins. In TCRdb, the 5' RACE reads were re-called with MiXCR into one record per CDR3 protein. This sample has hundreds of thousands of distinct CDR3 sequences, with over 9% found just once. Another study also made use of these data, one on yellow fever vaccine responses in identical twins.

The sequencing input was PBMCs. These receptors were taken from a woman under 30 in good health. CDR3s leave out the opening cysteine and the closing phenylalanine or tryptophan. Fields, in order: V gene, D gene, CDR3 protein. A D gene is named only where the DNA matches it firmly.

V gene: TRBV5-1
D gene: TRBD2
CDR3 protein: ASSLGTSGAPGTQY

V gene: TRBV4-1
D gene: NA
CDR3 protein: ASSQDPRSDTQY

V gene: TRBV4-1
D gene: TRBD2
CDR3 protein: ASSPPGLAGVLTDTQY

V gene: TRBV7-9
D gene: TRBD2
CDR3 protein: ASSLIAGLNNEQF

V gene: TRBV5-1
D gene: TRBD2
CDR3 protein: ASRAASGPARRSTDTQY

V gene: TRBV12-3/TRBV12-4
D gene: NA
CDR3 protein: ASSPPQGVGTEAF

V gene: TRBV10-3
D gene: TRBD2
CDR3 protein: ASSGGEPNEQF

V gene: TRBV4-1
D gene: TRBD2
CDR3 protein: ASSHTGLAGSYNEQF

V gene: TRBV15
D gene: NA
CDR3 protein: ATSRDPRWGSGGNTIY

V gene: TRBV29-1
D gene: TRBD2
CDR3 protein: SVGRGGRDGETQY

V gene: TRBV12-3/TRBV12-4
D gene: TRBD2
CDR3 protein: ASRLGASGGGTQY

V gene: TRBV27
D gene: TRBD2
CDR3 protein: ASSPSGIYNEQF

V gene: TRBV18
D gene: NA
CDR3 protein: ASSPPLGGSSYNEQF

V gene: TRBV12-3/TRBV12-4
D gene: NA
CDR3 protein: ASSPPSDQETQY

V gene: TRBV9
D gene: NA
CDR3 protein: ASSVRISNSPLH

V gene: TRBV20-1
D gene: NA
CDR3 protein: SARGRGFSLGGFFSYEQY

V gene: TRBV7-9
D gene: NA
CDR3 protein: ASSSHTGPYEQY

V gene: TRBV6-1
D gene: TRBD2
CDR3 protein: ASSDGLAVPYQETQY

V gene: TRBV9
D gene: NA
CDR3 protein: ASSVVPSSGAGAGELF

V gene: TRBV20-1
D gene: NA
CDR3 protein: SATPLVGGETQY

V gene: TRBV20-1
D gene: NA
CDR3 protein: SARGSAGSGGEQF

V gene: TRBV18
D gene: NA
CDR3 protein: ASSNFVYTEAF

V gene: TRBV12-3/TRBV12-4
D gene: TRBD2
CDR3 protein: ASSGTSGRGNTGELF

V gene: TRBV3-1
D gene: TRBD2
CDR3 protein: ASSQAPGSGRPYEQY

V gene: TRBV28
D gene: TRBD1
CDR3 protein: ASERGQGHYGYT

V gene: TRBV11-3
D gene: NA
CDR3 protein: ASSLDGTFYNEQF

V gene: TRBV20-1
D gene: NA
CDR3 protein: SARVVTGELF

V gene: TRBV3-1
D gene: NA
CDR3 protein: ASSQSARGYEQF

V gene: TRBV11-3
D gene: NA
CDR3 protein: ASSPQGGAENTDTQY

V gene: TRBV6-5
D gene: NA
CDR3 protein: ASNKQETGELF

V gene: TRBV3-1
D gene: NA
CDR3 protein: ASSQDVLATAKNIQY

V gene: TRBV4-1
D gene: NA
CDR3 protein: ASSQALWTSTNTGELF

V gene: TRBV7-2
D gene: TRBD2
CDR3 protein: ASKNDLAGVGEQY

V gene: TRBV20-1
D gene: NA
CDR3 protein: SASVLGKETQY

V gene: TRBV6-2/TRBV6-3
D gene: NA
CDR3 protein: ASDLRASSADTQY

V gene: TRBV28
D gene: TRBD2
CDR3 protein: ASRTGTSAYEQY

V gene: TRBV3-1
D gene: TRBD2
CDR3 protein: ASSQLAGVETQY

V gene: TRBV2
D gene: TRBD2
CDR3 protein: ASSERPGSGRAYNEQF

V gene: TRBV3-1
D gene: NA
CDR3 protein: ASSQKIWVTDTQY

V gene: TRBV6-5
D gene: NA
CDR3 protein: ASSYTDRGNGYT

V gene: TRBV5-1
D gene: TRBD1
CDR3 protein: ASSPRQGPNTEAF

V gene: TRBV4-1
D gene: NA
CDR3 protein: ASSQAAVPRKEGDQPQH

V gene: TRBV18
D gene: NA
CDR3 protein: ASSRIAGSGELF

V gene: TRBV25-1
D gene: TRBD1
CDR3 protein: ASSGDSDSNQPQH

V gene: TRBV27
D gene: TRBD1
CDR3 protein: ASSFTPRTGGNEKLF

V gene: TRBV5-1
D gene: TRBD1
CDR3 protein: ASNLQQGRRGNEQF

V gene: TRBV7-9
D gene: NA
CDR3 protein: ASSPGVGQYEQY

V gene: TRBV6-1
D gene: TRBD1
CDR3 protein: ASSRIRQGPFYNEQF

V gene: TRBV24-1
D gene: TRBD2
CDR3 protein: ATSGGLAVYNEQF